The sequence of this TCR beta chain was determined in a study of blood T cell repertoires in COVID-19. Across the study: The United States, Italy and Spain provided the acute and convalescent COVID-19 samples. From T cells, B-cell-depleted T cells, or PBMCs came the material, which was cDNA or gDNA.

In the original processing: How many nucleated cells were present was estimated from reference gene primer amplification. Repertoires were generated with immunoSEQ multiplex PCR, while TCRdb's copy carries only in-frame clones and drops some. V and J calls and clone size come straight from that table; D and trimming were deduced from the DNA. The sample holds roughly 88,000 clones, around 75% seen once. This CDR3 has 14 amino acids. The V gene's germline CDR1 is MNHEY and CDR2 SVGEGT. The junction had 8 bases not matched to a gene; V was cut back by 5 bases and J by 5 bases. The sample consisted of peripheral blood. The sequence came from an elderly woman with active or convalescent COVID-19. The chain recombines TRBV6-2 or TRBV6-3 with TRBJ2-5; 7 nucleotides align to TRBD2. The CDR3 nucleotides are TGTGCCAGCAGTGGCTCAGCGGGGCGGGAGACCCAGTACTTC. This sequence encodes CASSGSAGRETQYF.